The source of this T cell receptor beta chain is a study of T-cell memory formation after mild COVID-19. Study-level background: Each donor largely had its own TCR clusters. Study-wide results and caveats: Some SARS-CoV-2-responding clones were already detected in memory before infection. Those CD4+ clones that contracted were mainly in CM and EM (CD8+ ones in EMRA).

CDR1 MGHRA and CDR2 YSYEKL come from the germline V gene. The V gene end was trimmed by 0 bases and the J gene end by 3 bases; junction bases not matched to a gene: 7. The CDR3 is 17 residues long. A word on this clonotype: Its specificity is not known.

From 5'RACE with constant-segment primers came TCR alpha and TCR beta cDNA libraries that carried sample barcodes and UMIs. One entry per CDR3 protein results from TCRdb running MiXCR on the 5' RACE reads. This sample has 210,000 or so distinct CDR3 sequences, with 8% to 11% found just once. This TCR was recovered from a man aged 18 to 35 who had mild COVID-19 (a few samples of this study predate the infection). Cell type and time point are not known. This chain uses TRBV4-1 with TRBJ2-1; 8 nucleotides align to TRBD1. Sequencing input: PBMCs or a T cell subset sorted from them (not recorded which). CDR3 region: CASSQDVDRVNYNEQFF. CDR3 coding DNA: TGCGCCAGCAGCCAAGATGTGGACAGGGTCAACTACAATGAGCAGTTCTTC.